What follows describes a single TCR beta chain. These data are taken from a study of CD8 T cells in Susac syndrome. About the research overall: Among the sequenced Susac syndrome patients, five or six had active disease while eight were in remission.

Reverse transcription of roughly 0.45 to 1 ug RNA used random hexamers. MiXCR, run by TCRdb on the immunoSEQ multiplex PCR reads, gives a single entry per CDR3 protein. The sample holds 85,000 to 130,000 distinct CDR3 sequences, around 94% seen once. The sequencing sample was made of CD8+ T cells from PBMCs. The source of this sequence is a human donor with Susac syndrome.

CDR3 residues: CASSLVQNTEAFF. As DNA, the CDR3 is TGTGCCAGCAGTCTGGTCCAGAACACTGAAGCTTTCTTT. This chain uses TRBV27 with TRBJ1-1; D is ambiguous. The CDR3 is 13 amino acids. V was clipped by 5 bases and J by 1 base, with 8 bases between them. Germline loops: CDR1 MNHEY, CDR2 SMNVEV (reference sequence).